This T cell receptor (beta chain) was sequenced for a study of technical replicates of blood from a handful of donors. Germline CDR1 is MRHNA and CDR2 is SNTAGT. This CDR3 has 15 amino acids. V gave up 4 bases and J gave up 6 bases, with 17 bases separating them. The repertoire was sequenced with immunoSEQ multiplex PCR; TCRdb's copy has only in-frame clones and lacks some. The sample consists of tens of thousands of clones, roughly 95% of them appearing once. The sequenced sample was T cells isolated from PBMCs. V gene TRBV6-4 combines with J gene TRBJ2-3; D is perhaps TRBD1 (5 bases). The receptor comes from a human donor in good health. The CDR3: CASSASGHLRDTQYF. The DNA for the CDR3 is TGTGCCAGCAGTGCCTCCGGACACCTCAGGGATACGCAGTATTTT.